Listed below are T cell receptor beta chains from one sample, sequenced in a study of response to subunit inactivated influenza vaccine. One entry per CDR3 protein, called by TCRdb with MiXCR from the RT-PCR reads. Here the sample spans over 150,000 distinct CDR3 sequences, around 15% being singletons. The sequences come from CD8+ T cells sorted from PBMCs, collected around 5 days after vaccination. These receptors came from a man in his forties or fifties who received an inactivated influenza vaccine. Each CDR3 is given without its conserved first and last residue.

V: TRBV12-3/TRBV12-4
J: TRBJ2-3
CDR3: ASSFLALTDTQY

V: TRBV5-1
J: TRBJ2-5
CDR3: ASSSGGALYQETQY

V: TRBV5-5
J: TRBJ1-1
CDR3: ASSFWWVNTEAF

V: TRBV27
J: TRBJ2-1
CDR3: ASSLLGLGVSNEQF

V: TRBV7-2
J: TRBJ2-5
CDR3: ANDVRWDGQETQY

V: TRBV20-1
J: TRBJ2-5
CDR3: SAMRGLQETQY

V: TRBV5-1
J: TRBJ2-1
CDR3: ASRPGLARSSSYNEQF

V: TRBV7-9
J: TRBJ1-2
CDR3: ASSFARDSPYGYT

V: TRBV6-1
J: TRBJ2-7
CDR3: ASTGHDSYEQY

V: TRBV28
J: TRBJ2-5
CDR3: ASSFGPRTGFHPQETQY

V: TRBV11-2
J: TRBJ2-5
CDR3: ASSPMLGQGAETQY

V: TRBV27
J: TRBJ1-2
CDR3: ASSLSGGTDYGSYT

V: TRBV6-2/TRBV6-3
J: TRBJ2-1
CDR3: ASSLEGYGIYNEQF

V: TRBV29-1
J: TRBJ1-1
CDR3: SVVPGLNTEAF

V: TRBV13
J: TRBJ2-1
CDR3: ASSLVQGADEQF

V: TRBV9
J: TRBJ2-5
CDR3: ASSAGWGWETQY

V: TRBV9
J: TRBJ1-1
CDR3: ARSVGAYTEAF

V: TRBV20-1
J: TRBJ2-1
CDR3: SAREFEGAYNEQF

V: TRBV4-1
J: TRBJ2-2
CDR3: ASSQKQGWAGELF

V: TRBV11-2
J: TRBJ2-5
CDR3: ASSLDRVGETQY

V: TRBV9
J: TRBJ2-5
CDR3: ASGARDSETQY

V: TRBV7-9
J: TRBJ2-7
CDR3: ATKGTGPYEQY

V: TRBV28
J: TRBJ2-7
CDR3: ASSWGTYEQY

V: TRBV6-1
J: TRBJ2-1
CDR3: ASIRIQGLDEQF

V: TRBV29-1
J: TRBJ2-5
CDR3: SVEDPRDYQETQY

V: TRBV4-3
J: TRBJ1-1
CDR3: ASSQDRGGYTEAF

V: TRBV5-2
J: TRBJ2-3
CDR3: ASNGPHVAGGLEDTQY

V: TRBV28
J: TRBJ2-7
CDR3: ASSGLADNEQY

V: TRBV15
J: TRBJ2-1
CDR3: ATTPTAGGAYNEQF

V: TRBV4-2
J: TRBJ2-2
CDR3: ASSHLEDRELF

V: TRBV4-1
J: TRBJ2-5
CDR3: ASSQDQAAGKETQY

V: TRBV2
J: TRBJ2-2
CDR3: ASSETEATGELF

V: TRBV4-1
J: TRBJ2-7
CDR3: ASSQVTGSSYEQY

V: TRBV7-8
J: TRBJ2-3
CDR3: ASSLSAGGDTQY

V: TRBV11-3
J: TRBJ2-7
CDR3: ASSLDPSAGGPLYEQY

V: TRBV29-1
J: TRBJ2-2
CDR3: SVEDRDRGNTGELF

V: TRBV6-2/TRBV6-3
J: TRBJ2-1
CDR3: ASSYSIIGEGDEQF

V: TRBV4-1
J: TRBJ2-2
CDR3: ASSQSQENTGELF

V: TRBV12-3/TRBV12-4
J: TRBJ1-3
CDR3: ASSAPWGSRDTIY

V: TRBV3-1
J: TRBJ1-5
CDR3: ASSQGSYSNQPQH

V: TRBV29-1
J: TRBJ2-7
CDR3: SVSRQEGEQY

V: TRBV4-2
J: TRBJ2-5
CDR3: ASSQAGEGETQY

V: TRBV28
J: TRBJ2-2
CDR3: ASRRTGELF

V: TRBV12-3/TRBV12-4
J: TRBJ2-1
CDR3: ASNIGWGGGNEQF

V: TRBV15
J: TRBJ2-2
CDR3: ATSRFGGTGIAGELF